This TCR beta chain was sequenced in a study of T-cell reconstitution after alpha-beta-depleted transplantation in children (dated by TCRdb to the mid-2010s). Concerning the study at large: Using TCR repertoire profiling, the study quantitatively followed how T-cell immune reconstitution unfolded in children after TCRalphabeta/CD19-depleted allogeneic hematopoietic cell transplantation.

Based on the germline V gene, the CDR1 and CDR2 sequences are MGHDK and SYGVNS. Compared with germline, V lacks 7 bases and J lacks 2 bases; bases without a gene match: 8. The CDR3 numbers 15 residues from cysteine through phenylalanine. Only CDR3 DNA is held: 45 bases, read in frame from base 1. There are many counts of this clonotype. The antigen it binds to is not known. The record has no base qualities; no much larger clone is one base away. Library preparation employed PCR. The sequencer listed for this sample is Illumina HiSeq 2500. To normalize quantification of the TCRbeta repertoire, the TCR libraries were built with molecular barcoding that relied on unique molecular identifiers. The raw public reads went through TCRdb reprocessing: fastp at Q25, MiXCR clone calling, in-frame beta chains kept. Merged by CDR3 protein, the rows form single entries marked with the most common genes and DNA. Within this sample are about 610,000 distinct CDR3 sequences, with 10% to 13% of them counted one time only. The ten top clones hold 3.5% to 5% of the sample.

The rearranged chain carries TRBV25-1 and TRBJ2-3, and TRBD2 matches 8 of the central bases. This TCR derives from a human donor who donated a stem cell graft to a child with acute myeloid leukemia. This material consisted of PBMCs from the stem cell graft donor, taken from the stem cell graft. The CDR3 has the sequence CASTRTSSLTDTQYF. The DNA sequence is TGTGCCAGCACCCGGACTAGCTCCCTCACAGATACGCAGTATTTT.